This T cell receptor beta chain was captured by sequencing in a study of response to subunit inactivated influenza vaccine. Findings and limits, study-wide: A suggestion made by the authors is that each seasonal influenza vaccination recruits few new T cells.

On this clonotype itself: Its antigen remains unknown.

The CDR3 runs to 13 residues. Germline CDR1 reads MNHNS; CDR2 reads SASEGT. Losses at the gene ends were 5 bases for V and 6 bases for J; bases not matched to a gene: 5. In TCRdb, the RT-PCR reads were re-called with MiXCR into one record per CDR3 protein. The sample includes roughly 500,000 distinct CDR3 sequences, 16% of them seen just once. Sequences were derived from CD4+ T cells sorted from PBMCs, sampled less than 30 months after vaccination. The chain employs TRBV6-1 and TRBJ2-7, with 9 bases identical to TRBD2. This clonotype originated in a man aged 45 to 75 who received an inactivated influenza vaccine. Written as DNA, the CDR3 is TGTGCCAGCAGTCGCGGGGGGGCACGCGAGCAGTACTTC. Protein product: CASSRGGAREQYF.